The 9 T cell receptor beta chains given below trace back to one sample, sequenced in a study of CD4 T cells in relation to SARS-CoV-2 and coronaviruses. Clones were read by immunoSEQ multiplex PCR, and TCRdb kept only the in-frame ones, dropping some. The sample has more than 15,000 clones, over 70% seen once. Before the COVID-19 pandemic, during about 2011-2019, CD4+ T cells were taken from unexposed donors. Isolation of CD4+ T cells took place after 10 days in culture. The antigens for these receptors are not known. The sequencing input was CD4+ T cells from PBMCs, cultured in vitro. The receptors originated from a human donor in good health.

This chain uses TRBV30 with TRBJ1-3; 10 bases match TRBD1. The V gene end was trimmed by 3 bases and the J gene end by 9 bases; junction bases not matched to a gene: 2. The germline V gene has CDR1 GTSNPN and CDR2 SVGIG (reference sequence). The CDR3 has 12 residues. DNA of the CDR3: TGTGCCTGGAGCCGGACAGGGGGCACCATATATTTT. This codes for CAWSRTGGTIYF.

The V call is TRBV7-2, the J call TRBJ2-2; 11 bases agree with TRBD1. The CDR3 is made up of 14 amino acids. Trimming at V came to 11 bases and at J to 5 bases, leaving 7 bases not matched to a gene. In germline, CDR1 is SGHTA, CDR2 FQGNSA. CDR3 nucleotides: TGTGCCGGAAGGACAGGGGGCTCAACCGGGGAGCTGTTTTTT. Translated, it gives CAGRTGGSTGELFF. The full variable domain, in which reference TRBV7-2 and TRBJ2-2 provide the parts outside the CDR3, is GAGVSQSPSNKVTEKGKDVELRCDPISGHTALYWYRQSLGQGLEFLIYFQGNSAPDKSGLPSDRFSAERTGGSVSTLTIQRTQQEDSAVYLCAGRTGGSTGELFFGEGSRLTVL.

This rearrangement joins TRBV9 to TRBJ2-5, with 9 bases lining up with TRBD2. CDR3 length: 15 amino acids. Germline values: CDR1 SGDLS, CDR2 YYNGEE. With 1 base clipped from V and 5 bases from J, the junction kept 6 bases outside the gene matches. CDR3 amino acids: CASSVRGGADETQYF. The CDR3 DNA reads TGTGCCAGCAGCGTACGCGGGGGGGCCGATGAGACCCAGTACTTC.

The V and J genes are TRBV12-2 and TRBJ2-3; the table's TRBD2 call for D was not verified on the DNA. TRBV12-2 represents a pseudogene. The CDR3 extends over 14 amino acids. CDR3 DNA sequence: TGTGCAAGTTGTCTAGCGGGAGTCGCAGATACGCAGTATTTT. This encodes CASCLAGVADTQYF.

J is TRBJ2-7 and V is TRBV5-4, with D possibly TRBD1 on 6 matching bases. Germline V lookup: CDR1 SGHNT, CDR2 YYREEE (reference sequence). The CDR3 is made up of 17 amino acids. Between the trimmed V and J ends, which lost 0 bases and 7 bases, there was a span of 23 bases. The CDR3 nucleotides read TGTGCCAGCAGCTTGGCCCAAATCGGACAGCTACTTTGGGAGCAGTACTTC. Protein product: CASSLAQIGQLLWEQYF.

The chain couples TRBV7-2 to TRBJ1-3; 7 nucleotides match TRBD1. The length of the CDR3 is 15 residues. From germline, CDR1 is SGHTA and CDR2 FQGNSA. Trimming cost V 5 bases and J 0 bases; bases outside gene matches: 4. The CDR3 loop reads CASSQTGDSGNTIYF. CDR3 in DNA: TGTGCCAGCAGCCAAACAGGGGACTCTGGAAACACCATATATTTT.

The chain is built from TRBV7-2 and TRBJ2-7; D is unclear. The CDR3 covers 15 residues. Trimming removed 5 bases from V and 11 bases from J, with 25 bases in between. Germline CDR1 and CDR2: SGHTA and FQGNSA. CDR3 sequence reads: CASSPYGLGSPNKYF. The CDR3 bases are TGTGCCAGCAGCCCCTACGGGCTTGGGTCCCCCAATAAGTACTTC.

The table lists this clone with a few counts. V gene TRBV12-3 or TRBV12-4 combines with J gene TRBJ2-2; D uncertain. The CDR3 sequence is 13 residues long. Trimming removed 7 bases at V and 1 base at J, with 7 bases between. CDR3 sequence reads: CASKGGNTGELFF. DNA for the CDR3: TGTGCCAGCAAGGGCGGGAACACCGGGGAGCTGTTTTTT.

The chain has TRBV11-1 and TRBJ2-5; TRBD2 matches 9 bases. This CDR3 is 15 amino acids long. Germline-derived CDR1 and CDR2 are SGHAT and FQDESV (reference sequence). With V trimmed by 6 bases and J by 1 base, 6 bases remained unmatched. CDR3 sequence: CASRTSGPSQETQYF. DNA for the CDR3: TGTGCCAGCAGGACTAGCGGACCTTCCCAAGAGACCCAGTACTTC.